The 14 T cell receptor beta chains below all came from one sample that was sequenced in a study of identical twins. TCRdb reprocessed the 5' RACE reads via MiXCR and lists one record per CDR3 protein. The sample includes 260,000 or so distinct CDR3 sequences, 7% to 8.5% of them seen just once. The data also belong to a second study, concerning yellow fever vaccine responses in identical twins.

The sequencing sample was made of CD8+ T cells sorted from blood. These receptors were collected from a woman aged 18-29 years in good health.

V and J are TRBV15 and TRBJ2-5, with D possibly matching TRBD2 (6 bases). Trimming left V 5 bases short and J 0 bases short, with 13 bases between. Germline V gene lookup returns CDR1 LNHNV and CDR2 YYDKDF (reference sequence). The CDR3 has 15 residues. CDR3 nucleotide sequence: TGTGCCACCAGCCCCCTTGCGGGAAACCAAGAGACCCAGTACTTC. Protein: CATSPLAGNQETQYF.

The table lists this clonotype with a few counts. The chain recombines TRBV20-1 with TRBJ2-2; TRBD1 matches 9 bases. The V segment lost 5 bases and the J segment 1 base; nucleotides outside the gene matches: 5. CDR1 DFQATT and CDR2 SNEGSKA come from the germline V gene (reference sequence). CDR3 length equals 15 residues. For the CDR3, the DNA is TGCAGTGCTCGATGGGACAGGGAGAACACCGGGGAGCTGTTTTTT. Amino acids: CSARWDRENTGELFF.

This chain links TRBV29-1 with TRBJ1-1; D ambiguous. The CDR3 is made up of 13 amino acids. V lost 3 bases to trimming and J lost 1 base, with 9 bases between them. CDR1 and CDR2 (germline): SQVTM, ANQGSEA. CDR3 region: CSVELLGNTEAFF. CDR3 nucleotide sequence: TGCAGCGTTGAGTTGTTGGGGAACACTGAAGCTTTCTTT. Variable domain in full (rest from reference TRBV29-1 and TRBJ1-1): SAVISQKPSRDICQRGTSLTIQCQVDSQVTMMFWYRQQPGQSLTLIATANQGSEATYESGFVIDKFPISRPNLTFSTLTVSNMSPEDSSIYLCSVELLGNTEAFFGQGTRLTVV.

This clonotype was counted many times. The chain is built from TRBV2 and TRBJ2-3, with 11 bases that match TRBD2. This CDR3 contains 16 residues. Germline values: CDR1 SNHLY, CDR2 FYNNEI. The DNA of the CDR3 is TGTGAAAGCAGTGCCAAACTAGCGGGGGAAACAGATACGCAGTATTTT. Its translation is CESSAKLAGETDTQYF.

The chain recombines TRBV12-3 or TRBV12-4 with TRBJ2-2; no reliable D call. With 2 bases removed from V and 6 bases from J, the gap between germline ends came to 7 bases. CDR3 size: 13 residues. The CDR3 loop reads CASSLIPAGELFF. The CDR3 nucleotides read TGTGCCAGCAGTTTAATACCCGCCGGGGAGCTGTTTTTT.

This clonotype was observed at least ten times. This chain links TRBV12-3 or TRBV12-4 with TRBJ2-3, with D possibly called TRBD1 or TRBD2 (5 bases each). The germline V and J ends were trimmed by 2 bases and 2 bases, with 20 bases remaining between them. This CDR3 region has 18 residues. CDR3 in DNA: TGTGCCAGCAGTTTAAGAGATGGGGGTCACCCCATCACAGATACGCAGTATTTT. Translated, it gives CASSLRDGGHPITDTQYF.

This clonotype was seen ten or more times. The chain combines TRBV5-1 with TRBJ2-7; 9 bases fit TRBD2. This CDR3 is built from 15 residues. CDR1 is SGHRS and CDR2 is YFSETQ in the germline V gene. V shed 2 bases, J shed 3 bases, and the junction held 6 bases outside the gene matches. The CDR3 protein is CASSFGLAIFYEQYF. DNA of the CDR3: TGCGCCAGCAGCTTTGGACTAGCGATTTTCTACGAGCAGTACTTC.

This clonotype showed up just a few times. The V gene is TRBV29-1, the J gene TRBJ2-2; tentatively, D is TRBD1 (5 bases). V lost 4 bases and J 4 bases, leaving 7 bases between the germline ends. This CDR3 comprises 12 residues. CDR1 SQVTM and CDR2 ANQGSEA come from the germline V gene. CDR3 bases: TGCAGCGTTGTAAGGGGCACCGGGGAGCTGTTTTTT. Encoded protein: CSVVRGTGELFF.

This clonotype was observed a handful of times. The chain combines TRBV24-1 with TRBJ2-1; 10 nucleotides line up with TRBD2. This CDR3 region has 16 residues. With 4 bases clipped from V and 6 bases from J, the junction kept 8 bases outside the gene matches. Germline V gene data show CDR1 as KGHDR and CDR2 as SFDVKD. The CDR3 bases are TGTGCCACCAGTGACGAGCCAGCGGGAGGGTCCAATGAGCAGTTCTTC. It codes for CATSDEPAGGSNEQFF.

This clonotype has a count of ten or more. The chain combines TRBV5-1 with TRBJ2-1; no clear D gene. Trimming shortened V by 0 bases and J by 2 bases, and 6 bases separated the two germline ends. This CDR3 is built from 14 residues. Germline V gives CDR1 SGHRS, CDR2 YFSETQ. CDR3 DNA: TGCGCCAGCAGCTTGGGTCAGGCCTACAATGAGCAGTTCTTC. The encoded protein is CASSLGQAYNEQFF.

There are many counts of this clonotype. V usage is TRBV4-1 and J usage is TRBJ1-2, with D possibly being TRBD1 (6 bases). The CDR3 covers 15 residues. Trimming left V 0 bases short and J 5 bases short, with 13 bases between. Germline V gene data show CDR1 as MGHRA and CDR2 as YSYEKL. CDR3 DNA: TGCGCCAGCAGCCAAGAATGGGGGCAGTGGTATGGCTACACCTTC. Translating gives CASSQEWGQWYGYTF.

The sample holds many counts of this clonotype. The gene calls are TRBV29-1 and TRBJ1-2, with D hard to call. The CDR3 contains 13 residues. Germline-derived CDR1 and CDR2 are SQVTM and ANQGSEA. The germline V and J ends were trimmed by 4 bases and 6 bases, with 15 bases remaining between them. CDR3 sequence: CSVGPLSEDGYTF. CDR3 DNA sequence: TGCAGCGTTGGGCCCCTCAGTGAGGATGGCTACACCTTC.

The CDR3 DNA sequence: TGTGCCAGCAGCCTATGGGCGGATACGCAGTATTTT. Residues: CASSLWADTQYF. V gene TRBV7-2 combines with J gene TRBJ2-3; D remains ambiguous. CDR3 size: 12 residues. V shed 5 bases and J shed 6 bases, with 9 bases lying between them. Germline V gene sequence: CDR1 SGHTA, CDR2 FQGNSA.

The rearrangement uses TRBV10-3 and TRBJ2-3; TRBD2 is a possible D gene (6 bases). V shed 5 bases and J shed 3 bases, with 12 bases lying between them. This CDR3 contains 14 residues. The germline V gene has CDR1 ENHRY and CDR2 SYGVKD. The chain's CDR3 is CAISRGEVTDTQYF. CDR3 DNA: TGTGCCATCAGTAGAGGGGAGGTGACAGATACGCAGTATTTT.